These T cell receptor beta chains were read from a single sample in a study of cytomegalovirus exposure and HLA in healthy donors. Measured with immunoSEQ multiplex PCR; TCRdb has only the in-frame clones, and not every one. The sample records about 190,000 clones, about three quarters being singletons. Sequencing was performed on PBMCs. The source is a woman in her thirties or forties in good health and CMV-seronegative. Each CDR3 is given with its conserved first and last residue. D genes are given only for firm matches. Where a row states a size, it is once, few, many or the class of an expanded clone; other rows omit it.

D gene	V gene	clone size	J gene	CDR3 protein	CDR3 DNA
.	TRBV11-2	.	TRBJ2-1	CASSLERGTQVAGVANEQFF	TGTGCCAGCAGCTTAGAGAGGGGCACCCAAGTCGCAGGGGTGGCCAATGAGCAGTTCTTC
.	TRBV5-6	.	TRBJ2-2	CASSLAGRPSGELFF	TGTGCCAGCAGCTTGGCCGGGAGACCGTCCGGGGAGCTGTTTTTT
TRBD1	TRBV30	.	TRBJ1-5	CAWSPTGTGEPQHF	TGTGCCTGGAGCCCTACAGGTACAGGGGAGCCCCAGCATTTT
TRBD1	TRBV7-9	few	TRBJ2-3	CASSLDRTGTQYF	TGTGCCAGCAGCTTAGATAGGACAGGGACGCAGTATTTT
.	TRBV9	.	TRBJ2-3	CASSPPGLGDTQYF	TGTGCCAGCAGCCCACCAGGGCTGGGGGATACGCAGTATTTT
.	TRBV19	.	TRBJ1-5	CASSIAGGDQPQHF	TGTGCCAGTAGTATAGCGGGGGGGGACCAGCCCCAGCATTTT
.	TRBV5-4	.	TRBJ2-5	CASSPGLQQETQYF	TGTGCCAGCAGCCCAGGACTACAACAAGAGACCCAGTACTTC
TRBD2	TRBV9	once	TRBJ2-1	CASSVAPSGGNNEQFF	TGTGCCAGCAGCGTAGCCCCTAGCGGGGGGAATAATGAGCAGTTCTTC
.	TRBV30	.	TRBJ1-4	CALGLDEKLFF	TGTGCCCTGGGACTTGATGAAAAACTGTTTTTT
.	TRBV6-5	.	TRBJ1-4	CASSPSGGKLFF	TGTGCCAGCAGCCCCTCGGGGGGAAAACTGTTTTTT
.	TRBV11-3	few	TRBJ1-1	CASSLVLNTEAFF	TGTGCCAGCAGCTTAGTTCTTAACACTGAAGCTTTCTTT
TRBD1	TRBV6-1	.	TRBJ1-4	CASRLGQAYNEKLFF	TGTGCCAGCAGGCTGGGACAGGCGTATAATGAAAAACTGTTTTTT
TRBD1	TRBV14	few	TRBJ1-1	CASSQDLGQGSTEAFF	TGTGCCAGCAGCCAAGATTTGGGACAGGGGAGCACTGAAGCTTTCTTT
TRBD2	TRBV6-4	.	TRBJ2-3	CASSDGAGSTDTQYF	TGTGCCAGCAGTGACGGAGCGGGAAGCACAGATACGCAGTATTTT
TRBD1	TRBV6-8	.	TRBJ2-7	CASSPPGTGAYEQYF	TGTGCCAGCAGCCCCCCCGGGACAGGGGCCTACGAGCAGTACTTC
TRBD2	TRBV30	.	TRBJ2-1	CACRLAGVNEQFF	TGTGCCTGCCGGCTAGCGGGAGTCAATGAGCAGTTCTTC
.	TRBV9	.	TRBJ1-3	CASSALGGLRGNTIYF	TGTGCCAGCAGCGCACTCGGCGGTCTGAGAGGAAACACCATATATTTT
.	TRBV7-9	once	TRBJ1-6	CASSVQDSPLHF	TGTGCCAGCAGCGTACAGGATTCACCCCTCCACTTT
TRBD2	TRBV15	.	TRBJ2-1	CATSREPSGSRGNEQFF	TGTGCCACCAGCAGAGAGCCTAGCGGGAGTAGGGGCAATGAGCAGTTCTTC
TRBD1	TRBV6-6	few	TRBJ2-7	CASSFGDRVEGYEQYF	TGTGCCAGCAGTTTCGGAGACAGGGTGGAAGGGTACGAGCAGTACTTC
.	TRBV25-1	once	TRBJ1-4	CASRGGGSNEKLFF	TGTGCCAGCAGAGGGGGGGGATCTAATGAAAAACTGTTTTTT
TRBD1	TRBV5-6	.	TRBJ1-2	CASSFMGQGGYGYTF	TGTGCCAGCAGCTTCATGGGACAGGGCGGCTATGGCTACACCTTC
TRBD2	TRBV9	few	TRBJ2-1	CASSVGGSGSSFELEQFF	TGTGCCAGCAGCGTAGGTGGTAGCGGGAGTAGCTTTGAATTGGAGCAGTTCTTC
.	TRBV28	.	TRBJ2-2	CASSFLVGVNTGELFF	TGTGCCAGCAGTTTTTTGGTGGGAGTGAACACCGGGGAGCTGTTTTTT
TRBD1	TRBV5-1	.	TRBJ1-2	CASSPRGDRGGNGYTF	TGCGCCAGCAGCCCGAGAGGGGACAGGGGAGGGAATGGCTACACCTTC
TRBD2	TRBV7-8	.	TRBJ2-1	CASSVGTMQSGQFF	TGTGCCAGCAGCGTCGGGACTATGCAGTCTGGGCAGTTCTTC
.	TRBV5-4	.	TRBJ2-3	CASRYRGGGDTQYF	TGTGCCAGCAGATACAGGGGTGGGGGGGATACGCAGTATTTT
TRBD1	TRBV15	.	TRBJ1-2	CATSRGQGWAPYGYTF	TGTGCCACCAGCAGAGGACAGGGGTGGGCCCCCTATGGCTACACCTTC
.	TRBV21-1	.	TRBJ1-1	CASSKVYRTGNTEAFF	TGTGCCAGCAGCAAAGTCTATCGGACAGGGAACACTGAAGCTTTCTTT
.	TRBV5-1	.	TRBJ1-4	CASSSDIPTTNEKLFF	TGCGCCAGCAGCTCGGACATACCGACAACTAATGAAAAACTGTTTTTT
TRBD1	TRBV4-3	.	TRBJ2-5	CASSQEIRTGRETQYF	TGCGCCAGCAGCCAAGAGATTCGGACAGGGAGGGAGACCCAGTACTTC